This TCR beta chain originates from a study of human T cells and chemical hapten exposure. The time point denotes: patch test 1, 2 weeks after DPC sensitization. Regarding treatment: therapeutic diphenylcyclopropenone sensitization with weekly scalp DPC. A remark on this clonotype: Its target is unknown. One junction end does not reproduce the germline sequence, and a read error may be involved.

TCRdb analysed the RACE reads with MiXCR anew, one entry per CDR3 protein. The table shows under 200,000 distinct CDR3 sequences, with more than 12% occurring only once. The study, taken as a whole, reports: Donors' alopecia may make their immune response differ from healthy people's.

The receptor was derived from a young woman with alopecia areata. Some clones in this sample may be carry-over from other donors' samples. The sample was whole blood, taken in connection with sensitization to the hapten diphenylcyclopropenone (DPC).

CDR3 residues: CSVSTGPTKAFF. DNA for the CDR3: TGCAGCGTATCGACAGGGCCCACTAAAGCTTTCTTT. The chain uses TRBV29-1 and TRBJ1-1; TRBD1 matches at 7 bases. Germline CDR1 SQVTM, CDR2 ANQGSEA. The CDR3 is made up of 12 amino acids. The whole variable domain, filled in from reference TRBV29-1 and TRBJ1-1, reads SAVISQKPSRDICQRGTSLTIQCQVDSQVTMMFWYRQQPGQSLTLIATANQGSEATYESGFVIDKFPISRPNLTFSTLTVSNMSPEDSSIYLCSVSTGPTKAFFGQGTRLTVV.